The clone carrying this TCR beta chain turned up a few times. Its antigen is not identified. The data were obtained in a study of CD8+ T cells in alopecia areata. The study, taken as a whole, reports: Mice showed TCR sharing more clearly than patients did, possibly owing to HLA.

Following RNA extraction, reverse transcription yielded cDNA that acted as the sequencing template. Sequenced by immunoSEQ multiplex PCR; TCRdb stores in-frame clones only, minus some. This sample has 90,000 to 120,000 clones; 59% occur once, and the top ten carry roughly 20%. Per the germline V gene, CDR1 is SGDLS and CDR2 is YYNGEE. Unmatched junction bases numbered 3, after V lost 0 bases and J lost 2 bases. The CDR3 has 15 residues. Source material: CD8+ T cells sorted from blood. This receptor was obtained from a human donor in good health. The chain recombines TRBV9 with TRBJ2-3, with 7 bases matching TRBD2. CDR3 DNA: TGTGCCAGCAGCGTAGGGGACTACGACACAGATACGCAGTATTTT. Its translation is CASSVGDYDTDTQYF.